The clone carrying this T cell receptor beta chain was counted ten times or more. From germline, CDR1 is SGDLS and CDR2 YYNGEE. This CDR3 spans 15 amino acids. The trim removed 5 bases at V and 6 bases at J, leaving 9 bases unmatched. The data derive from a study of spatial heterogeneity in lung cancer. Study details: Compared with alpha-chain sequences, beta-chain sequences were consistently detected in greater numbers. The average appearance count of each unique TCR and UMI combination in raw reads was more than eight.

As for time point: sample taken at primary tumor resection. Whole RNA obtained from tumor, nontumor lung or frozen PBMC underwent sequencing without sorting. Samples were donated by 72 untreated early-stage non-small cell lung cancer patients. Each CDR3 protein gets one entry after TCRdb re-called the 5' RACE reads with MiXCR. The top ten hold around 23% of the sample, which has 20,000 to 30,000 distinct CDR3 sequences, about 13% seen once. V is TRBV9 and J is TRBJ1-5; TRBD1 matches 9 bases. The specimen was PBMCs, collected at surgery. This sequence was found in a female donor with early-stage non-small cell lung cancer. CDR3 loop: CASRGQGIIFQPQHF. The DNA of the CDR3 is TGTGCCAGCAGAGGACAGGGGATTATTTTTCAGCCCCAGCATTTT.